The T cell receptor beta chain described here comes from a study of T-cell reconstitution after alpha-beta-depleted transplantation in children. The CDR3 has 15 amino acids. The trim removed 5 bases at V and 2 bases at J, leaving 7 bases unmatched. Germline-derived CDR1 and CDR2 are SGHVS and FNYEAQ. There are many counts of this clonotype. Unique molecular identifiers tagged the TCRbeta library. TCRdb reprocessed the PCR reads with MiXCR, giving one entry per CDR3 protein. Found here are 280,000 or so distinct CDR3 sequences, 11% of them singletons; the top ten hold about 20%. The chain is built from TRBV7-6 and TRBJ2-5, with 8 bases identical to TRBD2. The sequence derives from a male patient between 2 and 10 years old who had a stem cell transplant for chronic granulomatous disease, so the T cells may come from the graft donor. The source was peripheral blood, collected 180 days after TCRalphabeta/CD19-depleted stem cell transplant. The CDR3 coding sequence is TGTGCCAGCAGCCAGTTTAGCGGGGCACAAGAGACCCAGTACTTC. Residues: CASSQFSGAQETQYF.